This TCR beta chain was observed in a study of blood T cell repertoires in COVID-19. The germline CDR1 and CDR2 sequences are SGHRS and YFSETQ. After removal of 6 bases from V and 3 bases from J, the junction contained 3 bases not matched to a gene. This CDR3 spans 13 amino acids. In the source study's methods: Estimation of nucleated cell counts was performed using reference gene primer amplification. The table came from immunoSEQ multiplex PCR; TCRdb's copy has only in-frame clones and leaves some out. The DNA was the basis for D and trimming; V, J and clone size are from that table. Of about 250,000 clones listed, approximately 86% are singletons.

This chain uses TRBV5-1 with TRBJ2-3; 8 bases are a match to TRBD1. The sequenced sample was peripheral blood. The TCR was taken from a woman aged 60-75 years who had recovered from COVID-19. This CDR3 is CASNRQGTDTQYF. In DNA form, the CDR3 reads TGCGCCAGCAACCGACAGGGGACAGATACGCAGTATTTT.